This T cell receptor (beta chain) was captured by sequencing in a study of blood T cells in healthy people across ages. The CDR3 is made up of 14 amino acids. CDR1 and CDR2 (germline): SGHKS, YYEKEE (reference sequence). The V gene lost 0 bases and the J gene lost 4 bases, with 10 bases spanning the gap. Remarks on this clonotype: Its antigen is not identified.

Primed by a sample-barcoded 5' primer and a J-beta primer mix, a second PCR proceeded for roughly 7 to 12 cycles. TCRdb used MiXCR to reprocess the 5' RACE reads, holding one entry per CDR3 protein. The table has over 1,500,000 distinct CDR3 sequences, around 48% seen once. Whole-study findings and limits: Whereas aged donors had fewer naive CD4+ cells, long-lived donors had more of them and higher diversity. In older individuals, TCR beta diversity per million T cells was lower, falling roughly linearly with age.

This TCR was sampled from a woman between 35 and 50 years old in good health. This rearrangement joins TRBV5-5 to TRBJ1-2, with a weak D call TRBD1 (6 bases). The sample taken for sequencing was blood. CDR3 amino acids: CASSLARGSYGYTF. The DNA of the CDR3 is TGTGCCAGCAGCTTGGCCAGGGGCAGCTATGGCTACACCTTC.